This T cell receptor (beta chain) was identified during a study of metastatic and nonmetastatic thyroid tumors. This clone was observed many times. Germline lookup yields CDR1 SGHAT and CDR2 FQNNGV. The CDR3 contains 15 residues. The trim removed 1 base at V and 5 bases at J, leaving 6 bases unmatched. TCRdb reprocessed the PCR reads using MiXCR. Of roughly 25,000 clones detected, about 16% appear once; the ten largest clones hold 2.5% to 3.5%. No patient received treatment before thyroid surgery. This sequence joins TRBV11-2 and TRBJ2-5; 8 bases match TRBD2. Sequencing input: blood. The clonotype originates from a female donor with papillary thyroid cancer or a benign thyroid nodule (not recorded which). Some clones in this sample may be carry-over from other donors' samples. CDR3 nucleotides: TGTGCCAGCAGCTTAGGGGCTAGCGGGTCGGAGACCCAGTACTTC. Translated: CASSLGASGSETQYF.